This TCR beta chain was retrieved from a study of blood T cell repertoires in COVID-19. Across the study: COVID-19 samples from acute and convalescent phases originated in the United States, Italy and Spain.

In the original workflow: Nucleated cell number was recorded as an estimate derived from reference gene primer amplification. The repertoire was sequenced with immunoSEQ multiplex PCR; TCRdb's copy has only in-frame clones and lacks some. That table is the source of V, J and clone size, and D and trimming were worked out from the DNA. Altogether tens of thousands of clones are present, around 87% being singletons, with the ten largest covering 7.8%. This CDR3 is 15 amino acids long. V was shortened by 0 bases and J by 6 bases, with 10 bases between the two germline ends. Germline V lookup: CDR1 SGDLS, CDR2 YYNGEE.

This clonotype was sampled from a man aged 45-60 years with active COVID-19. Input material: peripheral blood. The chain has TRBV9 and TRBJ1-6, with a tentative D call TRBD1 (5 bases). CDR3 in DNA: TGTGCCAGCAGCGTAGGTGGGGGAGGTAATTCACCCCTCCACTTT. This sequence encodes CASSVGGGGNSPLHF. Together with reference TRBV9 and TRBJ1-6, the CDR3 gives the full variable domain: DSGVTQTPKHLITATGQRVTLRCSPRSGDLSVYWYQQSLDQGLQFLIQYYNGEERAKGNILERFSAQQFPDLHSELNLSSLELGDSALYFCASSVGGGGNSPLHFGNGTRLTVT.